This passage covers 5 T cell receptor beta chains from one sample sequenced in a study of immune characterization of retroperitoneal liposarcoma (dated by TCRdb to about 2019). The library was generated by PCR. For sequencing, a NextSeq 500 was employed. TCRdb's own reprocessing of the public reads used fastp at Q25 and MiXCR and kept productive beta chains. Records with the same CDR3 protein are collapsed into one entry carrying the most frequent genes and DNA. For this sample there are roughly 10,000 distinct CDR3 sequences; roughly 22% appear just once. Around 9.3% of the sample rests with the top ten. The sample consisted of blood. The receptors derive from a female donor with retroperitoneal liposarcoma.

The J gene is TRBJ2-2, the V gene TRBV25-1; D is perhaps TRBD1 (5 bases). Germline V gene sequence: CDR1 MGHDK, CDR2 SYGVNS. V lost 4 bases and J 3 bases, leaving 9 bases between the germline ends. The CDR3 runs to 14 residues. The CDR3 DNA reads TGTGCCAGCAGTGGGACATGGGACACCGGGGAGCTGTTTTTT. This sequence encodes CASSGTWDTGELFF.

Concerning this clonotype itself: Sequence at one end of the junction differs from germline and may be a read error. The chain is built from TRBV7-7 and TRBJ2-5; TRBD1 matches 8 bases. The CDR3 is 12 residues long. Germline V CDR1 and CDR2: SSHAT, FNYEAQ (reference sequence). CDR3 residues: CASSNLSGTGTF. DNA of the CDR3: TGTGCCAGCAGCAATCTCTCCGGGACAGGTACTTTC.

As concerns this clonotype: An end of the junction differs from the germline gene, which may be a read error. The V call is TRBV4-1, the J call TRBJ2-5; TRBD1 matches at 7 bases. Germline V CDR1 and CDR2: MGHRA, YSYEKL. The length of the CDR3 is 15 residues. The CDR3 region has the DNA TGCGCCAGCAGCCTCGGGACAGACCCAAGAGAGGCCCAGTACTTC. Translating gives CASSLGTDPREAQYF.

CDR3 sequence (DNA): TGTGCCAGCGAAGCGGGAGGGAACGAGCAGTACTTC. Translating it yields CASEAGGNEQYF. V is TRBV7-6 and J is TRBJ2-1; 10 bases are shared with TRBD2. The J call may be mistaken, given a closer DNA end match to TRBJ2-7. This CDR3 comprises 12 residues. The germline V gene encodes CDR1 SGHVS and CDR2 FNYEAQ.

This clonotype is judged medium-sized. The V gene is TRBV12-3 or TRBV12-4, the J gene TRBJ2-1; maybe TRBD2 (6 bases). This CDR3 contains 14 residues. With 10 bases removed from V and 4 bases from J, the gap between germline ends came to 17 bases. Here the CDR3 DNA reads TGTGCCACCAACCCGGGGGTTTTGTACAATGAGCAGTTCTTC. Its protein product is CATNPGVLYNEQFF.